This TCR beta chain was documented in a study of blood T cell repertoires in COVID-19. Produced via immunoSEQ multiplex PCR; TCRdb's table is partial and in-frame only. Altogether some 100,000 clones are present, 65% to 90% being singletons, with the ten largest covering approximately 2.5%. The CDR3 spans 14 residues. In germline, CDR1 is SNHLY, CDR2 FYNNEI. The junction had 11 bases not matched to a gene; V was cut back by 8 bases and J by 5 bases. The specimen sequenced was PBMCs or T cells enriched from blood (not recorded which). The sequence was obtained from a woman aged 45-65 years who had recovered from COVID-19. The rearrangement links TRBV2 to TRBJ1-2; 7 bases match TRBD1. The CDR3 sequence is CASCSRDRNYGYTF. For the CDR3, the DNA is TGTGCCAGCTGTTCCCGGGACAGAAATTATGGCTACACCTTC.